The following is a TCR beta chain sequence with its context. Seattle cases were enrolled at active infection and followed longitudinally. Per the study methods: Cell counts per sample came from amplifying reference gene primers. Assay: immunoSEQ multiplex PCR; the TCRdb copy retains only in-frame clones and omits some. D and trimming come from the DNA, and the V and J calls and clone size come from that table. The sample includes roughly 150,000 clones, more than 65% of them seen just once. Trimming cost V 5 bases and J 0 bases; bases outside gene matches: 8. CDR3 size: 16 residues. Germline V CDR1 and CDR2: MDHEN, SYDVKM. The data were taken from a study of blood T cell repertoires in COVID-19. Study-wide background: The analysed material was cDNA or gDNA that came from T cells, B-cell-depleted T cells, or PBMCs.

The chain uses TRBV28 and TRBJ2-5; 8 bases agree with TRBD1. Sequenced: peripheral blood. This sequence originates from a woman aged 60-75 years with COVID-19, enrolled during active disease. CDR3 residues: CASSTRTGKNQETQYF. The CDR3 DNA is TGTGCCAGCAGTACCAGGACAGGGAAAAACCAAGAGACCCAGTACTTC.